This T cell receptor (beta chain) was recorded in a study of blood T cell repertoires in COVID-19 (dated by TCRdb to about 2020). Context from the whole study: Samples covering the acute and convalescent phases of COVID-19 were provided by collaborators in the United States, Italy and Spain. Samples were obtained from the ongoing ImmuneRACE study (first 160 participants) and from 1,200 or so subjects provided by 6 global collaborators. A de-identified subject ID, COVID-19 status, age in years and sex were almost always included in the sample metadata. Deeply sampled blood TCRbeta repertoires from subjects exposed to, actively infected with, or recovered from COVID-19 were included in the dataset. A freely available public database, intended as a resource for researchers studying the immune response to SARS-CoV-2, is where the repertoires were released. Where HLA class I and class II types were available, the types were taken from metadata supplied by the sample provider, not from assay-based typing. The material from the prospective study consisted of cDNA or gDNA derived from T cells, B-cell-depleted T cells, or PBMCs. Study-level results and caveats: How much clinical and demographic metadata was included differed by source and by participant, and the metadata was provided uncurated.

The CDR3 measures 12 amino acids from cysteine to phenylalanine. The DNA shown is the 36-base CDR3, in frame from base 1. For this chain, trimming is 6 bases at the V end and 7 bases at the J end, and the number of junction bases without a gene match is 4. From the germline V gene, CDR1 is SGHTA and CDR2 is FQGTGA. The collaborating institutions used their own protocols to collect whole blood in K2EDTA tubes. Collaborator samples were shipped for TCRbeta analysis as frozen whole blood, isolated PBMCs, or DNA extracted from either sample type. For this clone: It has no known antigen specificity. Base qualities are not at hand, and no much larger clone is one base apart.

TCRbeta CDR3 regions were amplified from genomic DNA by means of the immunoSEQ Assay, a bias-controlled multiplex PCR. The source study handled its data this way. The number of nucleated cells in each sample was estimated by amplification of reference gene primers within the assay. To quantify the absolute abundance of each unique TCRbeta CDR3 rearrangement, sequence reads were collapsed and filtered. For each sample, productive Simpson clonality was calculated as the square root of Simpson's diversity index over productive rearrangements. TCRdb holds this immuneACCESS table with in-frame rearrangements only. Some clones are missing; in checked studies, unresolved V genes explain under half, and the rest has no known cause. V and J calls and clone size come straight from that table; D and trimming were deduced from the DNA. This sample gives about 200,000 clones in total; about 88% of them show up just once. The top ten clones comprise about 4.8% of the sample.

The source is a woman between 35 and 50 years old with acute or convalescent COVID-19. The chain is assembled from TRBV7-3 and TRBJ1-1, with 8 bases in between that match TRBD1. The specimen sequenced was peripheral blood. The DNA is TGTGCCAGCAGGCCCGACAGGGGTGAAGCTTTCTTT. This translates into CASRPDRGEAFF.